The 30 T cell receptor beta chains below were found in one sample sequenced in a study of shared clonotypes between healthy human individuals. Libraries were prepared by immunoSEQ multiplex PCR; TCRdb keeps only in-frame clonotypes and omits some of them. Seen here are 2 million to 3 million clones, approximately 94% observed once, and the top ten hold 0.36%. The sequenced sample consisted of naive CD4+ T cells from PBMCs. Subset: CD45RA+ positively selected. The receptors shown here come from a man aged 18 to 29 in good health. Some clones in this sample may be carry-over from other donors' samples.

V usage is TRBV6-5 and J usage is TRBJ2-5; a weak D match, TRBD2 (5 bases). The CDR3 totals 13 residues. V gave up 0 bases and J gave up 13 bases, with 15 bases separating them. Germline CDR1 MNHEY, CDR2 SVGAGI. CDR3 loop: CASSYSSFGNTYF. The CDR3 DNA sequence: TGTGCCAGCAGTTACTCGAGTTTCGGGAATACGTACTTC.

V gene TRBV10-2 combines with J gene TRBJ2-1; D possibly corresponds to TRBD2 (6 bases). CDR3 length equals 15 residues. Between the trimmed V and J ends, which lost 5 bases and 7 bases, there was a span of 18 bases. Germline-derived CDR1 and CDR2 are WSHSY and SAAADI. The DNA of the CDR3 is TGCGCCAGCAGTACCGGGACTCCCGTAACGAATGAGCAGTTCTTC. This codes for CASSTGTPVTNEQFF.

The chain is built from TRBV19 and TRBJ1-5; D might be TRBD1 (6 bases). Trimming shortened V by 9 bases and J by 0 bases, and 15 bases separated the two germline ends. This CDR3 comprises 15 residues. CDR1 is LNHDA and CDR2 is SQIVND in the germline V gene (reference sequence). In DNA, the CDR3 is TGTGCCAGCTCTGCACAGGGCTCTAGCAATCAGCCCCAGCATTTT. This translates into CASSAQGSSNQPQHF.

The chain's CDR3 is CSVEDQRGAVADTQYF. The DNA of the CDR3 is TGCAGCGTTGAAGATCAACGGGGAGCGGTGGCAGATACGCAGTATTTT. The rearrangement uses TRBV29-1 and TRBJ2-3, with D perhaps TRBD2 (5 bases). This CDR3 is 16 amino acids long. CDR1 and CDR2 from the germline V gene are SQVTM and ANQGSEA. V lost 0 bases and J lost 4, with 17 bases in between.

The J gene is TRBJ2-3, the V gene TRBV7-2; D is undetermined. The CDR3 runs 15 residues. The V end was cut by 1 base, the J end by 4 bases, with 12 bases between. CDR1 SGHTA and CDR2 FQGNSA come from the germline V gene. The CDR3 DNA is TGTGCCAGCAGCTTAGAACGGCATGCGCCAGATACGCAGTATTTT. Translated: CASSLERHAPDTQYF.

The V and J genes are TRBV11-2 and TRBJ2-7, with 11 bases lining up with TRBD1. V shed 3 bases and J 3 bases; nucleotides not matched to a gene: 4. Germline CDR1 and CDR2: SGHAT and FQNNGV. CDR3 length: 15 amino acids. The CDR3 region is CASSLGTGGFYEQYF. CDR3 DNA: TGTGCCAGCAGCTTGGGGACAGGGGGTTTCTACGAGCAGTACTTC.

This chain links TRBV19 with TRBJ1-2, with TRBD1 matching over 8 bases. CDR3 size: 14 residues. Germline V gene lookup returns CDR1 LNHDA and CDR2 SQIVND (reference sequence). After removal of 6 bases from V and 4 bases from J, the junction contained 7 bases not matched to a gene. Here the CDR3 reads CASRTTGELYGYTF. Here the CDR3 DNA reads TGTGCCAGTAGGACGACAGGGGAACTCTATGGCTACACCTTC. Complete variable domain (other parts from reference TRBV19 and TRBJ1-2): DGGITQSPKYLFRKEGQNVTLSCEQNLNHDAMYWYRQDPGQGLRLIYYSQIVNDFQKGDIAEGYSVSREKKESFPLTVTSAQKNPTAFYLCASRTTGELYGYTFGSGTRLTVV.

This chain joins TRBV5-1 and TRBJ2-7, with 12 bases identical to TRBD2. CDR3 size: 15 residues. V shed 4 bases and J 6 bases; nucleotides not matched to a gene: 8. Per the germline V gene, CDR1 is SGHRS and CDR2 is YFSETQ. CDR3 amino acids: CASSSETSGRSEQYF. DNA for the CDR3: TGCGCCAGCAGCAGCGAGACTAGCGGGAGATCCGAGCAGTACTTC.

J is TRBJ2-2 and V is TRBV5-1; unclear D gene. The CDR3 runs to 15 residues. V was cut by 1 base and J by 4 bases, with 11 bases left in between. Germline CDR1 and CDR2: SGHRS and YFSETQ. The CDR3 is CASSLSPLGTGELFF. CDR3 bases: TGCGCCAGCAGCTTGTCTCCACTGGGCACCGGGGAGCTGTTTTTT.

V and J are TRBV29-1 and TRBJ2-3; D is ambiguous. The CDR3 totals 15 residues. Trimming stripped 5 bases from V and 0 bases from J, with 15 bases between. The germline V gene has CDR1 SQVTM and CDR2 ANQGSEA. In DNA, the CDR3 is TGCAGCGTTCCAAGGCGCCAGTCTAGCACAGATACGCAGTATTTT. Encoded protein: CSVPRRQSSTDTQYF.

The CDR3 coding sequence is TGTGCCAGCAGCTTGAGGGGGGTCTTAAACTACGAGCAGTACTTC. This codes for CASSLRGVLNYEQYF. The V call is TRBV7-2, the J call TRBJ2-7; TRBD1 or TRBD2 may be the D gene (6 bases each). From germline, CDR1 is SGHTA and CDR2 FQGNSA. Trimming pared 3 bases from V and 3 bases from J, leaving 15 bases between. This CDR3 has 15 residues.

This chain connects TRBV7-8 to TRBJ1-5, with D tentatively TRBD1 (5 bases). The CDR3 totals 13 residues. Trimming stripped 4 bases from V and 10 bases from J, with 14 bases between. Germline V gene lookup returns CDR1 SGHVS and CDR2 FQNEAQ. This CDR3 reads CASSWGDQGPQHF. The CDR3 DNA reads as TGTGCCAGCAGCTGGGGGGATCAGGGTCCCCAGCATTTT.

This clone was observed a single time. V is TRBV25-1 and J is TRBJ2-3; 8 bases are shared with TRBD1. The trim removed 6 bases at V and 2 bases at J, leaving 10 bases unmatched. The CDR3 length is 16 residues. Germline CDR1 and CDR2: MGHDK and SYGVNS. CDR3 amino acids: CASREDRVWDTDTQYF. The CDR3 nucleotides read TGTGCCAGCAGAGAGGACAGGGTCTGGGACACAGATACGCAGTATTTT.

Concerning this clone itself: Different DNA sequences within this sample yield the same CDR3. The chain uses TRBV6-5 and TRBJ2-7; 8 bases map to TRBD1. CDR3 length equals 14 residues. V lost 2 bases and J lost 3; bases outside the gene matches: 3. Germline assignment: CDR1 MNHEY and CDR2 SVGAGI. The CDR3 DNA is TGTGCCAGCAGTTACCGACAGGGGAACTACGAGCAGTACTTC. Protein: CASSYRQGNYEQYF.

The J gene is TRBJ2-3, the V gene TRBV7-3, with 10 bases aligning to TRBD2. Trimming took 2 bases from V and 4 from J; bases not matched to a gene: 6. The CDR3 runs 16 residues. Per the germline V gene, CDR1 is SGHTA and CDR2 is FQGTGA. The CDR3 region is CASSLGLAGDADTQYF. CDR3 DNA sequence: TGTGCCAGCAGCTTAGGGCTAGCGGGAGACGCAGATACGCAGTATTTT. Filled out from reference TRBV7-3 and TRBJ2-3, the complete variable domain reads GAGVSQTPSNKVTEKGKYVELRCDPISGHTALYWYRQSLGQGPEFLIYFQGTGAADDSGLPNDRFFAVRPEGSVSTLKIQRTERGDSAVYLCASSLGLAGDADTQYFGPGTRLTVL.

The sample holds one count of this clone. The genes are TRBV7-2 and TRBJ2-3; 12 nucleotides line up with TRBD2. Trimming took 1 base from V and 8 from J; bases not matched to a gene: 13. The CDR3 extends over 18 amino acids. The V gene's germline CDR1 is SGHTA and CDR2 FQGNSA. The CDR3, as DNA: TGTGCCAGCAGCTTAGGGGGACGGACTAGCGGGACCGGGGGTACGCAGTATTTT. It is translated as CASSLGGRTSGTGGTQYF.

The rearrangement links TRBV6-5 to TRBJ2-1; 10 bases map to TRBD2. Germline V gene lookup returns CDR1 MNHEY and CDR2 SVGAGI. The CDR3 contains 15 residues. The V segment lost 10 bases and the J segment 4 bases; nucleotides outside the gene matches: 10. The DNA for the CDR3 is TGTGCCACCAACAGCGGGACTAGCGTGTACAATGAGCAGTTCTTC. This gives the protein CATNSGTSVYNEQFF.

This rearrangement joins TRBV11-3 to TRBJ2-5; a possible D gene is TRBD1 (6 bases). The CDR3 loop spans 13 amino acids. Germline V CDR1 and CDR2: SGHNT, YENEEA. Trimming left V 5 bases short and J 4 bases short, with 11 bases between. The CDR3, as DNA: TGTGCCAGCAGCCAAGGACAGAGAGAGACCCAGTACTTC. Amino acid sequence: CASSQGQRETQYF.

The chain is built from TRBV2 and TRBJ2-1, with D perhaps TRBD1 (5 bases). Deletions cut 11 bases from V and 0 bases from J, with 11 bases between. The CDR3 has 13 residues. CDR1 SNHLY and CDR2 FYNNEI come from the germline V gene. CDR3 sequence (DNA): TGTGCCGGAAGACAGAGCTCCTACAATGAGCAGTTCTTC. This gives the protein CAGRQSSYNEQFF.

V is TRBV18 and J is TRBJ1-4, with D perhaps matching TRBD1 (5 bases). This CDR3 is 13 amino acids long. CDR1 and CDR2 from the germline V gene are KGHSH and LQKENI. V was cut by 5 bases and J by 8 bases, with 12 bases left in between. CDR3 sequence reads: CASSETVEEKLFF. Here the CDR3 DNA reads TGTGCCAGCTCAGAGACAGTGGAGGAAAAACTGTTTTTT.

Turning to this clone: In the same sample, other DNA sequences code for this CDR3. This chain connects TRBV19 to TRBJ2-7; no firm D call. The V and J ends lost 6 bases and 0 bases respectively, with 6 bases between them. Germline V gene data show CDR1 as LNHDA and CDR2 as SQIVND (reference sequence). The CDR3 has 12 residues. The CDR3 loop is CASSDRSYEQYF. CDR3 nucleotide sequence: TGTGCCAGTAGCGACCGCTCCTACGAGCAGTACTTC.

As concerns this clone: Other nucleotide sequences from this sample produce the same CDR3. The V gene is TRBV30, the J gene TRBJ2-2, with D unresolved. V was pared by 0 bases and J by 6 bases, with 8 bases between. The CDR3 is made up of 13 amino acids. Germline CDR1 reads GTSNPN; CDR2 reads SVGIG (reference sequence). CDR3 DNA sequence: TGTGCCTGGAGTGTAGGTTTGGCCGGGGAGCTGTTTTTT. Residues: CAWSVGLAGELFF.

In the case of this clone: Other DNA variants within this sample encode the same CDR3. This chain links TRBV2 with TRBJ2-3; D may correspond to TRBD1 or TRBD2 (5 bases each). V was trimmed by 8 bases and J by 2 bases, leaving 11 bases between them. Germline loops: CDR1 SNHLY, CDR2 FYNNEI. The CDR3 is made up of 13 amino acids. The CDR3 coding sequence is TGTGCCAGCTCCAGGGACCACACAGATACGCAGTATTTT. This codes for CASSRDHTDTQYF.

V and J are TRBV28 and TRBJ2-7; D gene unclear. This CDR3 comprises 13 residues. Deletions cut 9 bases from V and 7 bases from J, with 19 bases between. Germline values: CDR1 MDHEN, CDR2 SYDVKM. CDR3 amino acids: CASVSGLPREQYF. For the CDR3, the DNA is TGTGCCAGTGTATCTGGATTACCTAGAGAGCAGTACTTC.

The CDR3 protein is CASSLPGSGGTEAFF. In nucleotides, the CDR3 is TGTGCCAGCAGTTTACCGGGGTCGGGGGGCACTGAAGCTTTCTTT. The rearrangement uses TRBV28 and TRBJ1-1; D is perhaps TRBD1 (5 bases). Germline loops: CDR1 MDHEN, CDR2 SYDVKM. There are 15 residues in the CDR3. V lost 2 bases, J lost 4 bases, and 14 bases lay in between.

For the CDR3, the DNA is TGTGCCAGCAGCTCCGGGACTGATCTTTCGGAGACCCAGTACTTC. This encodes CASSSGTDLSETQYF. The chain has TRBV7-9 and TRBJ2-5; D is possibly TRBD2 (6 bases). Germline V gene sequence: CDR1 SEHNR, CDR2 FQNEAQ (reference sequence). V dropped 4 bases and J dropped 5 bases, with 17 bases sitting between them. The CDR3 is 15 amino acids.

The chain couples TRBV4-2 to TRBJ1-1, with D tentatively TRBD1 (5 bases). The CDR3 length is 17 residues. The germline CDR1 and CDR2 sequences are LGHNA and YNFKEQ. V was pared by 3 bases and J by 4 bases, with 21 bases between. CDR3 bases: TGTGCCAGCAGCCAGAGTTTACTTACAGGCCCCAGCACTGAAGCTTTCTTT. As protein: CASSQSLLTGPSTEAFF.

This clone was seen only once. The chain recombines TRBV5-1 with TRBJ1-2; D is possibly TRBD1 (5 bases). V lost 4 bases, J lost 6 bases, and 16 bases lay in between. This CDR3 spans 14 amino acids. CDR1 SGHRS and CDR2 YFSETQ come from the germline V gene. The CDR3 reads CASSLEGDPHGYTF. CDR3 nucleotides: TGCGCCAGCAGCCTGGAAGGGGACCCTCATGGCTACACCTTC. Full variable domain (remainder filled in from reference TRBV5-1 and TRBJ1-2): KAGVTQTPRYLIKTRGQQVTLSCSPISGHRSVSWYQQTPGQGLQFLFEYFSETQRNKGNFPGRFSGRQFSNSRSEMNVSTLELGDSALYLCASSLEGDPHGYTFGSGTRLTVV.

This clone was counted between two and nine times. The chain combines TRBV7-9 with TRBJ2-3; 7 positions match TRBD2. The V gene end was trimmed by 2 bases and the J gene end by 6 bases; junction bases not matched to a gene: 14. Germline assignment: CDR1 SEHNR and CDR2 FQNEAQ (reference sequence). The CDR3 has 17 amino acids. For the CDR3, the DNA is TGTGCCAGCAGCTTAAGTCGGGAGGCTCAATTTGGGGATACGCAGTATTTT. As protein: CASSLSREAQFGDTQYF. Full variable domain (remainder filled in from reference TRBV7-9 and TRBJ2-3): DTGVSQNPRHKITKRGQNVTFRCDPISEHNRLYWYRQTLGQGPEFLTYFQNEAQLEKSRLLSDRFSAERPKGSFSTLEIQRTEQGDSAMYLCASSLSREAQFGDTQYFGPGTRLTVL.

J is TRBJ2-5 and V is TRBV5-4; 13 bases are a match to TRBD2. CDR1 and CDR2 (germline): SGHNT, YYREEE (reference sequence). V shed 3 bases and J 2 bases; nucleotides not matched to a gene: 10. The CDR3 contains 18 residues. CDR3 loop: CASSSIGLAGAWQETQYF. For the CDR3, the DNA is TGTGCCAGCAGCTCCATCGGACTAGCGGGAGCTTGGCAAGAGACCCAGTACTTC. Full variable domain (outside the CDR3, taken from reference TRBV5-4 and TRBJ2-5): ETGVTQSPTHLIKTRGQQVTLRCSSQSGHNTVSWYQQALGQGPQFIFQYYREEENGRGNFPPRFSGLQFPNYSSELNVNALELDDSALYLCASSSIGLAGAWQETQYFGPGTRLLVL.